The clone carrying this T cell receptor beta chain was seen more than once but under ten times. Its antigen is not identified. Blood was collected once per donor into heparin, averaging approximately 0.12 L. This specimen comes from a study of beta chain features in type 1 diabetes. Points from the study as a whole: In all four CD4+ subsets, TCRB CDR3 length was significantly, moderately reduced in type 1 diabetes. Type 1 diabetes patients showed fewer insertions and more deletions at VDJ junctions.

Reverse transcription of all isolated RNA meant that expressed TCRB transcripts were sequenced. Mean read depth for naive, central memory and regulatory T cell samples was approximately 3.57 million reads. Generated by immunoSEQ multiplex PCR, the TCRdb table keeps only in-frame clones and is missing some. This sample yields hundreds of thousands of clones, of which around 15% are seen a single time; just under 0.04% belongs to the top ten. The germline CDR1 and CDR2 sequences are MDHEN and SYDVKM. V was shortened by 4 bases and J by 5 bases, with 11 bases between the two germline ends. This CDR3 is 14 amino acids long.

The V call is TRBV28, the J call TRBJ2-2; D is perhaps TRBD2 (6 bases). The TCR originated in a man between 18 and 29 years old with type 1 diabetes. Input material: naive CD4+ T cells from blood. The CDR3 DNA follows: TGTGCCAGCAGTTATGGGGGGACGACCGGGGAGCTGTTTTTT. Translation: CASSYGGTTGELFF.